This T cell receptor (beta chain) is from a study of cytomegalovirus exposure and HLA in healthy donors. Study-wide points: According to a subsequent analysis, TCR clusters identified in the first cohort showed a tendency to co-occur across the approximately 120 validation repertoires. Most TCR sequences proved rare, with some public TCRs found in many donors.

From the 120-subject validation cohort, which was separate from the roughly 700-subject first cohort, the donors were drawn. Worth noting for this clone: Its antigen is undetermined.

The CDR3 runs to 14 residues. CDR1 and CDR2 from the germline V gene are MNHEY and SVGAGI. The trim removed 6 bases at V and 7 bases at J, leaving 9 bases unmatched. The assay was immunoSEQ multiplex PCR, and TCRdb's table has in-frame clones only and misses some. Here the sample spans 180,000 or so clones, 65% to 90% being singletons. The material sequenced was PBMCs. The receptor comes from a woman aged 25 to 45 in good health and CMV-seropositive. V gene TRBV6-5 combines with J gene TRBJ2-7; 10 positions match TRBD2. Written as DNA, the CDR3 is TGTGCCAGCAGCCCCGCCCTGACTAGCGGGGAGCAGTACTTC. It is translated as CASSPALTSGEQYF.